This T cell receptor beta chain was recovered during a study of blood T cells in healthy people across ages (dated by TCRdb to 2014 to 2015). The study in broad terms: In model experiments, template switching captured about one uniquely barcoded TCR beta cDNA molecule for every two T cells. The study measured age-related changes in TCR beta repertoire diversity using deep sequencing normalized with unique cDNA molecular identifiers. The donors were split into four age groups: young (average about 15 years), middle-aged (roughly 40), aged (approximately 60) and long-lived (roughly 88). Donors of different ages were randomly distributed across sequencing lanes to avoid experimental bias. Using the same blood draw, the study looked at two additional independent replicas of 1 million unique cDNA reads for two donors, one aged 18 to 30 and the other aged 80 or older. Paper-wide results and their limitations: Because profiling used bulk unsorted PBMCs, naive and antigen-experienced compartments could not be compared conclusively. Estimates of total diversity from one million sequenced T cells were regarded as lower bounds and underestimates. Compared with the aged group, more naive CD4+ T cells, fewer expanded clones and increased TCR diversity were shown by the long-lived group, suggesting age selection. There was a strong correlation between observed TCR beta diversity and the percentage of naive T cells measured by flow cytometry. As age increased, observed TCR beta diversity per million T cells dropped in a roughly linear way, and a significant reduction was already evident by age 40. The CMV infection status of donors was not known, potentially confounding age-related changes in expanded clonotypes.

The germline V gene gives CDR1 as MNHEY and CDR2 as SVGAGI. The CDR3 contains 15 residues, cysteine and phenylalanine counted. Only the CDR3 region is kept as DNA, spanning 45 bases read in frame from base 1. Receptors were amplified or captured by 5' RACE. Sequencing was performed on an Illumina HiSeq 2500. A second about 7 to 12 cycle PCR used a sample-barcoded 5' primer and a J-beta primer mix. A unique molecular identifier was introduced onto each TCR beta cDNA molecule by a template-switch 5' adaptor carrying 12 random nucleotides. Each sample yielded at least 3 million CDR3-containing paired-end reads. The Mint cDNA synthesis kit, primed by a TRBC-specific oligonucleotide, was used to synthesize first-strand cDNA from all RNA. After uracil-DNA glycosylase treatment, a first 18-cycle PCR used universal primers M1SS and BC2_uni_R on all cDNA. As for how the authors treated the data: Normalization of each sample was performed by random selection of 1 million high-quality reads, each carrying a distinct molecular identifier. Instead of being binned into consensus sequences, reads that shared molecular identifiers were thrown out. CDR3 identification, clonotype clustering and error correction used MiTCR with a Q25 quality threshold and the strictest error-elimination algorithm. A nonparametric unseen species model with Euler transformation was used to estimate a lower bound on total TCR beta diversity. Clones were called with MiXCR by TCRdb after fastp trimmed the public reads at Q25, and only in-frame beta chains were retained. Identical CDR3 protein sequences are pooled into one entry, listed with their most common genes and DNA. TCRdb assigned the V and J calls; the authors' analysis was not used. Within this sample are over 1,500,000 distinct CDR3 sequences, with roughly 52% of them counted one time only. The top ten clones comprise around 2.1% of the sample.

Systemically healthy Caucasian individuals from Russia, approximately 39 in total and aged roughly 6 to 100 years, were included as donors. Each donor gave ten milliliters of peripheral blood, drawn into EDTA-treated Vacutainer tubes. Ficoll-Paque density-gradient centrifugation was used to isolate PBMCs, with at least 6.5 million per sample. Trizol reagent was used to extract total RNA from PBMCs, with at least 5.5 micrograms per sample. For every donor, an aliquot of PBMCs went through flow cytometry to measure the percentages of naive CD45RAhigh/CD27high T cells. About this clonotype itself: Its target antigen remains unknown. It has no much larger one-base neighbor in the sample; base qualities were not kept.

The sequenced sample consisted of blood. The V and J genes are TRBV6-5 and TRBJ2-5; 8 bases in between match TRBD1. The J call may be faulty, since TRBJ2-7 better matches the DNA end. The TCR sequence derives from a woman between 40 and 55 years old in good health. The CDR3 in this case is CASKEMTGANYEQYF. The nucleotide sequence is TGTGCCAGTAAAGAAATGACAGGGGCTAACTACGAGCAGTACTTC.